The sequence of this T cell receptor (beta chain) was determined in a study of beta chain features in type 1 diabetes. Whole-study context: The study examined around 98,000,000 sorted cells across all samples. Findings and caveats of the study: Researchers report that Type 1 diabetes patients had moderately but significantly shorter TCRB CDR3s across all four CD4+ subsets. Patients with type 1 diabetes showed fewer VDJ junction insertions and more deletions.

Points on this clone: Its matching antigen is unknown.

A heparinised blood draw that averaged around 100 mL was obtained once from each donor. Sequencing targeted expressed TCRB transcripts, as all isolated RNA had been reverse transcribed. Using immunoSEQ multiplex PCR, the repertoire was profiled, and TCRdb retains in-frame clones only, with some absent. The sample holds 250,000 to 350,000 clones; around 13% are singletons and the top ten take around 7%. The CDR3 consists of 17 residues. V gave up 5 bases and J gave up 6 bases; unmatched junction bases: 14. Germline CDR1 is SEHNR and CDR2 is FQNEAQ (reference sequence). The receptor's source is a man aged 25-40 years in good health. Sample: central memory CD4+ T cells from blood. This chain connects TRBV7-9 to TRBJ2-1; 9 bases match TRBD1. CDR3 loop: CASSHYTQGARGNEQFF. The CDR3 nucleotides are TGTGCCAGCAGCCACTACACACAGGGGGCGCGGGGCAATGAGCAGTTCTTC.